The rows below give T cell receptor beta chains drawn from one sample of a study of T-cell reconstitution after alpha-beta-depleted transplantation in children. Via MiXCR, TCRdb re-called the PCR reads, giving one row per CDR3 protein. The repertoire holds 420,000 or so distinct CDR3 sequences, with roughly a tenth as singletons. The sample here was PBMCs from the stem cell graft donor, taken from the stem cell graft. These receptors were collected from a human donor who donated a stem cell graft to a child with acute myeloid leukemia. Each CDR3 is given with its conserved first and last residue. The D gene is left open where the match is weak. Size values are once, few and many counts, or a class for expanded clones, and some rows have none.

clone_size	v_call	j_call	d_call	cdr3_aa	cdr3_nt
NA	TRBV20-1	TRBJ1-1	NA	CSSFPTGTMGTEAFF	TGCAGTTCTTTCCCGACCGGGACTATGGGGACTGAAGCTTTCTTT
few	TRBV25-1	TRBJ2-5	NA	CASSESEWATQYF	TGTGCCAGCAGTGAATCGGAATGGGCGACCCAGTACTTC
few	TRBV4-2	TRBJ1-4	NA	CASSQDSTNEKLFF	TGTGCCAGCAGCCAAGATTCCACTAATGAAAAACTGTTTTTT
few	TRBV20-1	TRBJ2-5	NA	CSARRIATQETQYF	TGCAGTGCTAGAAGAATTGCCACACAAGAGACCCAGTACTTC
many	TRBV11-2	TRBJ2-5	TRBD2	CASSLLAGGGETQYF	TGTGCCAGCAGCTTACTAGCGGGAGGTGGCGAGACCCAGTACTTC
NA	TRBV20-1	TRBJ2-7	TRBD1	CSAGRQGTGERQYF	TGCAGTGCTGGAAGACAGGGGACTGGAGAGAGGCAGTACTTC
few	TRBV25-1	TRBJ1-6	TRBD1	CASSDNRGLSLPLHF	TGTGCCAGCAGTGACAACAGGGGGCTAAGTTTACCCCTCCACTTT
NA	TRBV5-3	TRBJ2-3	NA	CARSKTPRVWWADTQYF	TGTGCCAGGAGTAAGACCCCCAGGGTTTGGTGGGCAGATACGCAGTATTTT
many	TRBV5-1	TRBJ1-5	NA	CASSSSFGQPQHF	TGCGCCAGCAGCTCCTCCTTTGGTCAGCCCCAGCATTTT
many	TRBV5-1	TRBJ2-7	TRBD2	CASSLELAGVGQYF	TGCGCCAGCAGCTTGGAACTAGCGGGAGTAGGACAGTACTTC
few	TRBV10-3	TRBJ2-1	TRBD2	CAISESFPLAGGGNEQFF	TGTGCCATCAGTGAGTCGTTCCCCCTAGCGGGAGGGGGCAATGAGCAGTTCTTC
few	TRBV5-1	TRBJ2-2	NA	CASGPLTGELFF	TGCGCCAGCGGCCCCCTCACCGGGGAGCTGTTTTTT
few	TRBV5-1	TRBJ1-1	NA	CASSLSQKMNTEAFF	TGCGCCAGCAGTTTGAGTCAGAAAATGAACACTGAAGCTTTCTTT
few	TRBV6-1	TRBJ1-1	NA	CASSPGGFTEAFF	TGTGCCAGCTCCCCGGGGGGGTTCACTGAAGCTTTCTTT